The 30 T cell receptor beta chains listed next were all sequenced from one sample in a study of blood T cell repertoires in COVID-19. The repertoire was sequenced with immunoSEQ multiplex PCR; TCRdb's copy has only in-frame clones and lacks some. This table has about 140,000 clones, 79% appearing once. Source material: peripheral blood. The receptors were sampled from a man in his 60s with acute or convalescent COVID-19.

The CDR3 loop reads CASSTTPTGPTTEAFF. CDR3 in DNA: TGTGCCAGTAGTACAACACCAACAGGCCCGACAACTGAAGCTTTCTTT. The chain recombines TRBV19 with TRBJ1-1, with D perhaps matching TRBD1 (5 bases). The CDR3 sequence is 16 residues long. The V gene's germline CDR1 is LNHDA and CDR2 SQIVND (reference sequence). Between the trimmed V and J ends, which lost 4 bases and 5 bases, there was a span of 20 bases.

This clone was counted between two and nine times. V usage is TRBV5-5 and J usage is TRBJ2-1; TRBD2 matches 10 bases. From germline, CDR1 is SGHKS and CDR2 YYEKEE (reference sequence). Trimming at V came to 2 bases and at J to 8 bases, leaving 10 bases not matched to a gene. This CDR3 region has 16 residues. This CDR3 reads CASSLRVSGRTDEQFF. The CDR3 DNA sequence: TGTGCCAGCAGCTTAAGGGTTAGCGGGAGGACCGATGAGCAGTTCTTC.

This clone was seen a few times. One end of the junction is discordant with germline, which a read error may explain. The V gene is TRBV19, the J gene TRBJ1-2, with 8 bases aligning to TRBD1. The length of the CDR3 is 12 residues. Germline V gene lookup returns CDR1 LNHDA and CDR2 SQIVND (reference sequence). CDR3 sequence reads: CASSPRDRPWDF. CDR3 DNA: TGTGCCAGTAGTCCACGGGACAGGCCGTGGGACTTC.

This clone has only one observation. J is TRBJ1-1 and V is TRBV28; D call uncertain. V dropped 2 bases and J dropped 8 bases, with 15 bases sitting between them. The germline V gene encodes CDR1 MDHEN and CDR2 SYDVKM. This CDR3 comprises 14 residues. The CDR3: CASSLTAPGREAFF. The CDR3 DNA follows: TGTGCCAGCAGTTTAACGGCCCCGGGGAGGGAAGCTTTCTTT.

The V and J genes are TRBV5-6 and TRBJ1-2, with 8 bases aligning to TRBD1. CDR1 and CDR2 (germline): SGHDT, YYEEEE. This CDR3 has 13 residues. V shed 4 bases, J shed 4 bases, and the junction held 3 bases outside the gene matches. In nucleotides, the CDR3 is TGTGCCAGCAGCGAGGACAGGGCCTATGGCTACACCTTC. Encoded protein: CASSEDRAYGYTF.

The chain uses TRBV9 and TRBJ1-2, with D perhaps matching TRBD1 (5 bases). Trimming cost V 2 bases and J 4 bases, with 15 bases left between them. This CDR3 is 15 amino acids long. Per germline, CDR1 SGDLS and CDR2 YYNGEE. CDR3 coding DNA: TGTGCCAGCAGCGTCTCGGACACTCATAGCTATGGCTACACCTTC. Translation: CASSVSDTHSYGYTF.

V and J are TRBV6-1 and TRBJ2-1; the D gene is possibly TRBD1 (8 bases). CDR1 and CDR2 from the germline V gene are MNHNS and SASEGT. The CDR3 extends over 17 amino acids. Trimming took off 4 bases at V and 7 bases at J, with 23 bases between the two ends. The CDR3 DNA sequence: TGTGCCAGCAGTGGTACCCGACAGGGGCCTAGCGGAAATGAGCAGTTCTTC. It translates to CASSGTRQGPSGNEQFF.

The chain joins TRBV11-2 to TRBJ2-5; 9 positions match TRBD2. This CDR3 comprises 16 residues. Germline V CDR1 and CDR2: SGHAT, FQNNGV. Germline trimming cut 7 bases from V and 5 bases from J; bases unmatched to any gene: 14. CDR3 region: CASTLLAGGPLETQYF. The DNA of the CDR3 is TGTGCCAGCACCCTACTCGCGGGAGGGCCGTTGGAGACCCAGTACTTC.

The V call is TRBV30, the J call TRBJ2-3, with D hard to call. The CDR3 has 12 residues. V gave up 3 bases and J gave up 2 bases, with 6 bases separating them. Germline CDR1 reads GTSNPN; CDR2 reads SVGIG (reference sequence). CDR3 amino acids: CAWRPHTDTQYF. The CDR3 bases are TGTGCCTGGAGGCCACACACAGATACGCAGTATTTT.

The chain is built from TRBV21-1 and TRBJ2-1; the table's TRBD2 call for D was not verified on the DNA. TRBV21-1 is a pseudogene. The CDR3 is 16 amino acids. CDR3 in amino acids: CASSKDASGIYNEQFF. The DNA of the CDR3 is TGTGCCAGCAGCAAAGATGCTAGCGGGATCTACAATGAGCAGTTCTTC.

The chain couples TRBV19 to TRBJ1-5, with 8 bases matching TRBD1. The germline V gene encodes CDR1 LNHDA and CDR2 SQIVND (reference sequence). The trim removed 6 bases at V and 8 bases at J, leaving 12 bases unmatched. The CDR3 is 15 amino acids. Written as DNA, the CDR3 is TGTGCCAGTAGGATGGGACAGGCGTTCGTGGAGCCCCAGCATTTT. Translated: CASRMGQAFVEPQHF.

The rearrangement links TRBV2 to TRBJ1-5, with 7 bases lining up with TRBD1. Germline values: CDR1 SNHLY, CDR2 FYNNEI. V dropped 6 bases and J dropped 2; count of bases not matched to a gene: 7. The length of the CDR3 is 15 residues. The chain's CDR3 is CASRLDRVGNQPQHF. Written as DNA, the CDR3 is TGTGCCAGCAGACTCGACAGGGTTGGCAATCAGCCCCAGCATTTT.

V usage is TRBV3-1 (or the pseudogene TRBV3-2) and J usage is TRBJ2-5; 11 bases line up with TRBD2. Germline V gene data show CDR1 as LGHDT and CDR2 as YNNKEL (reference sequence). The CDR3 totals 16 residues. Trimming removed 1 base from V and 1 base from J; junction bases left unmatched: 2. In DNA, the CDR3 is TGTGCCAGCAGCCAAGGTCTAGCGGGAGGCCAAGAGACCCAGTACTTC. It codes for CASSQGLAGGQETQYF.

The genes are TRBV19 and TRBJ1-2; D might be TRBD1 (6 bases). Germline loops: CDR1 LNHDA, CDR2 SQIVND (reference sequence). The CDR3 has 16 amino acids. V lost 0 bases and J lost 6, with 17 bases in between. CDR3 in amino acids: CASSIDWAGERNGYTF. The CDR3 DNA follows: TGTGCCAGTAGTATAGATTGGGCAGGGGAGCGAAATGGCTACACCTTC. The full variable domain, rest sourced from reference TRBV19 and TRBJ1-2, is DGGITQSPKYLFRKEGQNVTLSCEQNLNHDAMYWYRQDPGQGLRLIYYSQIVNDFQKGDIAEGYSVSREKKESFPLTVTSAQKNPTAFYLCASSIDWAGERNGYTFGSGTRLTVV.

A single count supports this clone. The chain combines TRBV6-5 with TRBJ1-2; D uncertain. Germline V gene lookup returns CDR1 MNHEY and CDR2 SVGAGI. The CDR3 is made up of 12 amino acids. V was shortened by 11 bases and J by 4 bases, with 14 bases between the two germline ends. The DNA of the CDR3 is TGTGCCTCCCGGGAGCAGCTCTATGGCTACACCTTC. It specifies CASREQLYGYTF.

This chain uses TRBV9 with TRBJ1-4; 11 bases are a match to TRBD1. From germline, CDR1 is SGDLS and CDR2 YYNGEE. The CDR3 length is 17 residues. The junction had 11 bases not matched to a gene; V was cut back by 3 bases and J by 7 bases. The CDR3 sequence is CASSASGTGGLGEKLFF. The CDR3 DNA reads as TGTGCCAGCAGCGCCTCCGGGACAGGGGGGTTGGGTGAAAAACTGTTTTTT. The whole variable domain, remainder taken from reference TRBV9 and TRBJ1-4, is DSGVTQTPKHLITATGQRVTLRCSPRSGDLSVYWYQQSLDQGLQFLIQYYNGEERAKGNILERFSAQQFPDLHSELNLSSLELGDSALYFCASSASGTGGLGEKLFFGSGTQLSVL.

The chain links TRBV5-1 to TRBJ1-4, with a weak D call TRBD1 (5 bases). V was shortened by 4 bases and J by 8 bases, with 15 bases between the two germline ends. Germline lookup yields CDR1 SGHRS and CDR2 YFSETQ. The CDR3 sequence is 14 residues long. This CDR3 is CASSHEGEGEKLFF. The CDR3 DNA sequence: TGCGCCAGCAGCCACGAAGGGGAGGGGGAAAAACTGTTTTTT.

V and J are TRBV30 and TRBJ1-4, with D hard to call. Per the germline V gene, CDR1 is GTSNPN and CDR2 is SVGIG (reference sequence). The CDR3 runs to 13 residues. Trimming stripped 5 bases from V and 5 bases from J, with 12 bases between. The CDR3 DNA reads TGTGCCTGGGGGAGAGGCCTGAATGAAAAACTGTTTTTT. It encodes CAWGRGLNEKLFF.

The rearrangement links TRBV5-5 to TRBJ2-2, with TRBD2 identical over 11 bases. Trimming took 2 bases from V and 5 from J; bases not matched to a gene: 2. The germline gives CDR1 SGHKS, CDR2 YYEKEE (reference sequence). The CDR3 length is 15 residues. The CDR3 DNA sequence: TGTGCCAGCAGCTTTGCTAGCGGGGGGACCGGGGAGCTGTTTTTT. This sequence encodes CASSFASGGTGELFF.

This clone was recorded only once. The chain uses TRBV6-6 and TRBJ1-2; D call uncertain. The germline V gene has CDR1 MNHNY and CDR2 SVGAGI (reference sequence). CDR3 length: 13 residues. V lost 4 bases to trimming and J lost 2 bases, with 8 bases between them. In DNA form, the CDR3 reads TGTGCCAGCAGTTTGACGGGAAACTATGGCTACACCTTC. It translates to CASSLTGNYGYTF.

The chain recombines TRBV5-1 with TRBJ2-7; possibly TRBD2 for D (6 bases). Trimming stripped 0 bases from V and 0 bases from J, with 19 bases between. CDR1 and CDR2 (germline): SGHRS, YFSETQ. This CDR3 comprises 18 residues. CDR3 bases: TGCGCCAGCAGCTTGGCAAGCGGGCACGGCGTAAGCTCCTACGAGCAGTACTTC. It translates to CASSLASGHGVSSYEQYF.

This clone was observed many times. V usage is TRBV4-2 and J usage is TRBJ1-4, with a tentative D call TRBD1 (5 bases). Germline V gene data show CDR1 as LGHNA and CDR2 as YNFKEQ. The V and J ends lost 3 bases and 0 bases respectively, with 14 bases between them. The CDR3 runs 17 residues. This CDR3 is CASSQGGTAATNEKLFF. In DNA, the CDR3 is TGTGCCAGCAGCCAGGGGGGGACGGCAGCAACTAATGAAAAACTGTTTTTT.

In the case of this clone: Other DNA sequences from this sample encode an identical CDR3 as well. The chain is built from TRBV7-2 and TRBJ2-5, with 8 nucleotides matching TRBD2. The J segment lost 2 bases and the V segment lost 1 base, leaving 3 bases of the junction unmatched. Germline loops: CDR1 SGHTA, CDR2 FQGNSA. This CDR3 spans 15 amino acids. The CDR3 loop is CASSLDGRAQETQYF. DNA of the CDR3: TGTGCCAGCAGCTTAGACGGGAGGGCGCAAGAGACCCAGTACTTC.

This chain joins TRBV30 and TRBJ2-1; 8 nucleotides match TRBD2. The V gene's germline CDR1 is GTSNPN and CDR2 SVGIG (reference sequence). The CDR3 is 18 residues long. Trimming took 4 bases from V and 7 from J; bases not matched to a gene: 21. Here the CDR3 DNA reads TGTGCCTGGACGCGCACTTCCCAGCGGGTCAGCGGGAGAAATGAGCAGTTCTTC. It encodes CAWTRTSQRVSGRNEQFF.

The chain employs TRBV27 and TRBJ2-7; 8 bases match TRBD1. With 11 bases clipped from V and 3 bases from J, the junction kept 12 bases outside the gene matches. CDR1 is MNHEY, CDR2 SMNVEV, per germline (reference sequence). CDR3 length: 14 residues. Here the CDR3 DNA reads TGTGCCCTTTGCAGGGGGCAAAGTAACTACGAGCAGTACTTC. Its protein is CALCRGQSNYEQYF.

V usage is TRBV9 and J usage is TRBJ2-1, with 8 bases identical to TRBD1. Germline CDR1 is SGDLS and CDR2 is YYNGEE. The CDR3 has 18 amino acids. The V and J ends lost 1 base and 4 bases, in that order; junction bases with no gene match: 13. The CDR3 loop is CASSVTLSRTGIYNEQFF. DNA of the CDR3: TGTGCCAGCAGCGTAACCCTCTCGAGGACAGGGATATACAATGAGCAGTTCTTC.

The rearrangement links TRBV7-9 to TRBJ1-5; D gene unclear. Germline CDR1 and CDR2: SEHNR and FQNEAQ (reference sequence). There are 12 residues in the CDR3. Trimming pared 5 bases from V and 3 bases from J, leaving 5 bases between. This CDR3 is CASSPNNQPQHF. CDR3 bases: TGTGCCAGCAGCCCAAACAATCAGCCCCAGCATTTT.

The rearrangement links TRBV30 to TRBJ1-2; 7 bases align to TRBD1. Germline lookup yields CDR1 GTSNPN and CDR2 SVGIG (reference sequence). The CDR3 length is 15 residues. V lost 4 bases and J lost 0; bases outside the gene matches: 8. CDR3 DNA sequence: TGTGCCTGGAACCGGGACAGAAGCACTAACTATGGCTACACCTTC. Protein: CAWNRDRSTNYGYTF.

The CDR3 DNA reads as TGTGCCTGGGAGACAGGGGACGCGATTTCCTACGAGCAGTACTTC. This translates into CAWETGDAISYEQYF. V and J are TRBV30 and TRBJ2-7; TRBD1 agrees at 8 bases. The trim removed 5 bases at V and 1 base at J, leaving 10 bases unmatched. Germline V lookup: CDR1 GTSNPN, CDR2 SVGIG (reference sequence). The CDR3 runs 15 residues.

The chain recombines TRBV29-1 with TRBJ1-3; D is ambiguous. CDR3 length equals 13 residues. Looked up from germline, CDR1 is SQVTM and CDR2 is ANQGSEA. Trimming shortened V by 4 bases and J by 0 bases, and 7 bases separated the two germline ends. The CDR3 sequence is CSVAVASGNTIYF. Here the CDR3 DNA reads TGCAGCGTTGCCGTGGCCTCTGGAAACACCATATATTTT. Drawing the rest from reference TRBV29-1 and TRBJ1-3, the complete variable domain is SAVISQKPSRDICQRGTSLTIQCQVDSQVTMMFWYRQQPGQSLTLIATANQGSEATYESGFVIDKFPISRPNLTFSTLTVSNMSPEDSSIYLCSVAVASGNTIYFGEGSWLTVV.